These T cell receptor beta chains were read from a single sample in a study of T cell repertoires in cytomegalovirus infection. TCRdb re-called the reads with MiXCR, one entry per CDR3 protein. The profile shows about 300,000 distinct CDR3 sequences, about 9.2% of them singletons. Sequencing was carried out using PBMCs. The receptors were sampled from a human donor in good health (CMV status not recorded). Some clones in this sample may be carry-over from other donors' samples. The CDR3 runs from the conserved cysteine through the conserved F or W. The D gene is left open where the match is weak. Expanded clones are given a class, and other clones once, few, many or no size at all.

TRBV9,few,TRBJ2-2,TRBD2,TGTGCCAGCAGCATTGGACTAGCGGGGGGAAACACCGGGGAGCTGTTTTTT,CASSIGLAGGNTGELFF
TRBV6-6,many,TRBJ2-2,.,TGTGCCAGCAGGCCAACAACGAACACCGGGGAGCTGTTTTTT,CASRPTTNTGELFF
TRBV29-1,many,TRBJ2-2,.,TGCAGCGTTAAGGGAGCGAACACCGGGGAGCTGTTTTTT,CSVKGANTGELFF
TRBV7-9,few,TRBJ2-7,.,TGTGCCAGCAGCTTTACGGGGAAAAGCTCCTACGAGCAGTACTTC,CASSFTGKSSYEQYF
TRBV7-9,many,TRBJ1-1,.,TGTGCCAGCAGCTTAGCCAGGGTGAACACTGAAGCTTTCTTT,CASSLARVNTEAFF
TRBV7-2,many,TRBJ1-1,.,TGTGCCAGCAGCCTGCCACCCGGGTCGCAAATGAACACTGAAGCTTTCTTT,CASSLPPGSQMNTEAFF
TRBV12-3/TRBV12-4,.,TRBJ2-5,TRBD2,TGTGCCAGCAGCTTACTAGCGGGGGCTCAAGAGACCCAGTACTTC,CASSLLAGAQETQYF
TRBV4-1,many,TRBJ2-2,TRBD2,TGCGCCAGCAGCCAAGAGGGACTAGCGGGGATTAACACCGGGGAGCTGTTTTTT,CASSQEGLAGINTGELFF
TRBV2,.,TRBJ2-1,.,TGTGCCGGCGTAGACAGTAAGAGGGGGGGTTTTAATGAGCAGTTCTTC,CAGVDSKRGGFNEQFF
TRBV20-1,many,TRBJ2-4,TRBD1,TGCAGTGCTAGGGAAACAGGGGGAGCCAAAAACATTCAGTACTTC,CSARETGGAKNIQYF
TRBV2,.,TRBJ2-6,.,TGTGCCAGCAGACGCAGGGCCTCTGGGGCCAACGTCCTGACTTTC,CASRRRASGANVLTF
TRBV28,few,TRBJ1-3,TRBD1,TGTGCCAGCCGCGGGACAGGCTCTGGAAACACCATATATTTT,CASRGTGSGNTIYF
TRBV28,few,TRBJ1-6,TRBD1,TGTGCCAGCAGTAAGCCCAAGGGGGCGAGCTCCTATAATTCACCCCTCCACTTT,CASSKPKGASSYNSPLHF
TRBV28,many,TRBJ1-1,.,TGTGCCAGCAGTTCCGCAGGGTTGCCCACTGAAGCTTTCTTT,CASSSAGLPTEAFF
TRBV5-1,many,TRBJ1-4,.,TGCGCCAGCAGCCTCAACGGACAGCTACTTGCAACTAATGAAAAACTGTTTTTT,CASSLNGQLLATNEKLFF
TRBV14,few,TRBJ2-3,.,TGTGCCAGCAGCCAAGTCCCTGGAGGGTTGGATACGCAGTATTTT,CASSQVPGGLDTQYF
TRBV20-1,many,TRBJ1-3,.,TGCAGTGCTAGAGTCTCTGGAAACACCATATATTTT,CSARVSGNTIYF
TRBV14,many,TRBJ1-2,.,TGTGCCAGCAGCCAAGTAGGCGGTGTTTATGGCTACACCTTC,CASSQVGGVYGYTF
TRBV5-5,.,TRBJ2-3,TRBD2,TGTGCCAGCAGCTTGACTAGCGGGGGACCCAGCACAGATACGCAGTATTTT,CASSLTSGGPSTDTQYF
TRBV20-1,once,TRBJ2-3,.,TGCAGTGCTACGCGACAGACCGCTACGCAGTATTTT,CSATRQTATQYF
TRBV12-3/TRBV12-4,many,TRBJ1-1,.,TGTGCCAGCAGTATTGGACTTTATTACACTGAAGCTTTCTTT,CASSIGLYYTEAFF
TRBV28,many,TRBJ2-5,.,TGTGCCAGCAGTCCCCAGGGAGGATGGAAAGAGACCCAGTACTTC,CASSPQGGWKETQYF
TRBV6-6,many,TRBJ1-3,.,TGTGCCAGCAGTTACTCACTCTCTCCCGGGGACACCATATATTTT,CASSYSLSPGDTIYF
TRBV7-9,many,TRBJ1-2,.,TGTGCCAGCAGCTTAGAGGCGGTTAGGTATGGCTACACCTTC,CASSLEAVRYGYTF
TRBV7-8,many,TRBJ1-1,.,TGTGCCAGCAGCTTCACGGATACTGAAGCTTTCTTT,CASSFTDTEAFF
TRBV20-1,many,TRBJ2-7,.,TGCAGTGCTAGATACGTCCCGGGACAGTCGGGGGGGCAGTACTTC,CSARYVPGQSGGQYF
TRBV6-2/TRBV6-3,many,TRBJ1-6,TRBD1,TGTGCCAGCAGTTACCCGGGACAGGGGAGGAGCTCCTATAATTCACCCCTCCACTTT,CASSYPGQGRSSYNSPLHF
TRBV7-2,many,TRBJ1-4,.,TGTGCCAGCAGCCCTAGCTTAAAGGGAGAAAAACTGTTTTTT,CASSPSLKGEKLFF
TRBV6-5,many,TRBJ1-2,TRBD1,TGTGCCAGCAGCCGAATCCCAGCAGGGGGCGGCTATGGCTACACCTTC,CASSRIPAGGGYGYTF
TRBV6-5,many,TRBJ2-1,.,TGTGCCAGCAGTTACGGGGGGCCTACCTACAATGAGCAGTTCTTC,CASSYGGPTYNEQFF
TRBV14,.,TRBJ2-7,.,TGTGCCAGCAGCCCCCAACCCGGGGTCTGGTTGGACGAGCAGTACTTC,CASSPQPGVWLDEQYF
TRBV20-1,once,TRBJ2-7,TRBD2,TGCAGTGCTGACCTCGGACTAGTCCACGAGCAGTACTTC,CSADLGLVHEQYF
TRBV13,many,TRBJ1-2,TRBD1,TGTGCCAGCAGCGATTCGAGGGGGCGCGGTGGCTACACCTTC,CASSDSRGRGGYTF
TRBV20-1,many,TRBJ2-1,.,TGCAGTGCTAGGCCCCGGGGGACCAGCTCCTACAATGAGCAGTTCTTC,CSARPRGTSSYNEQFF
TRBV7-6,many,TRBJ1-3,TRBD1,TGTGCCAGCAGCTCGCCAAGGACAGGAACTCTACGGCGAAACACCATATATTTT,CASSSPRTGTLRRNTIYF
TRBV27,few,TRBJ1-2,TRBD1,TGTGCCAGCAAATCAGGGGGCTTTGCTAACTATGGCTACACCTTC,CASKSGGFANYGYTF
TRBV20-1,.,TRBJ1-1,.,TGCAGTGAGGTGGACCGGACGAACACTGAAGCTTTCTTT,CSEVDRTNTEAFF
TRBV20-1,many,TRBJ2-3,TRBD2,TGCAGTGCTAGACTTCCCCCTGGAAGCGGGGAGGCGGATACGCAGTATTTT,CSARLPPGSGEADTQYF
TRBV19,.,TRBJ2-1,.,TGTGCCAGTAGTACCCCGCGGGATGGCAATGAGCAGTTCTTC,CASSTPRDGNEQFF
TRBV6-5,.,TRBJ1-1,TRBD1,TGTGCCAGCGGATCAGGGGGCGTAGGGAACACTGAAGCTTTCTTT,CASGSGGVGNTEAFF